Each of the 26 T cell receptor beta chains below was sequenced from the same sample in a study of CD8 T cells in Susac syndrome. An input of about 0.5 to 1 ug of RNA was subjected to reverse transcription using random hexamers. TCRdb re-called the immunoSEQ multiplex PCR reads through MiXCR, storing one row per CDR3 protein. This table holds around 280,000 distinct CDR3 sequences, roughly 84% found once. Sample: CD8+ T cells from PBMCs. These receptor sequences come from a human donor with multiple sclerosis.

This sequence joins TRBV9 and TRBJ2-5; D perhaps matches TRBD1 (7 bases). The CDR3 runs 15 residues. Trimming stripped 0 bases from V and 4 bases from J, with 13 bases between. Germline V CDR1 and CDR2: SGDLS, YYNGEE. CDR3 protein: CASSVGGGGGETQYF. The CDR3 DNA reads TGTGCCAGCAGCGTAGGTGGAGGGGGCGGAGAGACCCAGTACTTC.

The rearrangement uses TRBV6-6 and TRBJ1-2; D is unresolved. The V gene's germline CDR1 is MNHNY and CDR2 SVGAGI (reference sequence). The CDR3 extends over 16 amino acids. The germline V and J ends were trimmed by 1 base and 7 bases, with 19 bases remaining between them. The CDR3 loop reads CASSYFLDRVWGGYTF. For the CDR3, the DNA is TGTGCCAGCAGTTACTTTCTGGACCGGGTATGGGGTGGCTACACCTTC.

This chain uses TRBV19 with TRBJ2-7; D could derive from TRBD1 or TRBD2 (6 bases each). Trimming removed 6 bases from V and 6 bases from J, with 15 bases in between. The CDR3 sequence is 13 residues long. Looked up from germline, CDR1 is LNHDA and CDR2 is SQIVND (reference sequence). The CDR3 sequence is CASSLGGGVEQYF. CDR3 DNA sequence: TGTGCCAGTAGCCTGGGGGGCGGTGTCGAGCAGTACTTC.

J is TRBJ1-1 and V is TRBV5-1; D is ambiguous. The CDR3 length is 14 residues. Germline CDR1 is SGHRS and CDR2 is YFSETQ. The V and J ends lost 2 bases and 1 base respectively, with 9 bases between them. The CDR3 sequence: CASSLPMGNTEAFF. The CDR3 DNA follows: TGCGCCAGCAGCTTACCCATGGGGAACACTGAAGCTTTCTTT.

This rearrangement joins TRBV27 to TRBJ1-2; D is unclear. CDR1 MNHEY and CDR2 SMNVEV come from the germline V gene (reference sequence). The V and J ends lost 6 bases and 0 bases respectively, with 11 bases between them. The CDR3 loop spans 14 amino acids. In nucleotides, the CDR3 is TGTGCCAGCAGCTCTAGGGTGTCTAACTATGGCTACACCTTC. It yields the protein CASSSRVSNYGYTF.

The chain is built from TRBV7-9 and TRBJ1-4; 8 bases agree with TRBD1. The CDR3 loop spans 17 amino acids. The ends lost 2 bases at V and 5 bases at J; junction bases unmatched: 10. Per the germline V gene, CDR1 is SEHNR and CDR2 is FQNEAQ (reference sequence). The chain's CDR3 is CASSLRTGMRKNEKLFF. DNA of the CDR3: TGTGCCAGCAGCTTAAGGACAGGGATGCGAAAAAATGAAAAACTGTTTTTT.

The DNA for the CDR3 is TGTGCCAGCAGTTTAGACAAATGGAGCTACACCTTC. It translates to CASSLDKWSYTF. The chain recombines TRBV28 with TRBJ1-2; D is unclear. CDR1 and CDR2 from the germline V gene are MDHEN and SYDVKM. Trimming removed 2 bases at V and 9 bases at J, with 10 bases between. The CDR3 has 12 amino acids.

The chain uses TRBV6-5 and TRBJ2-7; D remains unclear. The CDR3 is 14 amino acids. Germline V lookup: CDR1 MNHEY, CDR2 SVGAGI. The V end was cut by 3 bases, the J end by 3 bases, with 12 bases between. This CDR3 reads CASSYMVGSYEQYF. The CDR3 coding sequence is TGTGCCAGCAGTTATATGGTGGGTAGCTACGAGCAGTACTTC.

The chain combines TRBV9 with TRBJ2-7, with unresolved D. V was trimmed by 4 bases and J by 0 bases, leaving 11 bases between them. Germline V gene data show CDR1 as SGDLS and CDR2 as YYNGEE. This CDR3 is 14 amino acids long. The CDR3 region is CASSPHSTSYEQYF. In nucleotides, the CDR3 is TGTGCCAGCAGCCCCCATTCTACCTCCTACGAGCAGTACTTC.

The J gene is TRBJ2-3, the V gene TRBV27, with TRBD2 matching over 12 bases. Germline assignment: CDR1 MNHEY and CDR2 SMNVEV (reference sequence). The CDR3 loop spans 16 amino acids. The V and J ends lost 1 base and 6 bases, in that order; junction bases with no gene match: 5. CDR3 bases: TGTGCCAGCAGTTTATTACTAGCGGGAGGTGTGGATACGCAGTATTTT. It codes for CASSLLLAGGVDTQYF.

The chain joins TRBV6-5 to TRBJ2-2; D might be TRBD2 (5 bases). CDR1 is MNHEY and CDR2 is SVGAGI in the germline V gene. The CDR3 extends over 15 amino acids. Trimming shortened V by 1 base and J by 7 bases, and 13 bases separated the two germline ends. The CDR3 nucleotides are TGTGCCAGCAGTTACTACCGGGAAGGAGGCGGGGAGCTGTTTTTT. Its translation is CASSYYREGGGELFF.

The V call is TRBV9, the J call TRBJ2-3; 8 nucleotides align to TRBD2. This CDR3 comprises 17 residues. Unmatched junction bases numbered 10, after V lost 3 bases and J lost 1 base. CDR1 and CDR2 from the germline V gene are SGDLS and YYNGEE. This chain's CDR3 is CASSAESGSFGTDTQYF. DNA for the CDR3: TGTGCCAGCAGCGCAGAAAGCGGGAGCTTTGGCACAGATACGCAGTATTTT.

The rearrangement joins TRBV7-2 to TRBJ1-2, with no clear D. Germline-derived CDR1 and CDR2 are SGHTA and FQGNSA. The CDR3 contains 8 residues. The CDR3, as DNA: TGTGGAGAGGATGGCTACACCTTC. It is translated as CGEDGYTF.

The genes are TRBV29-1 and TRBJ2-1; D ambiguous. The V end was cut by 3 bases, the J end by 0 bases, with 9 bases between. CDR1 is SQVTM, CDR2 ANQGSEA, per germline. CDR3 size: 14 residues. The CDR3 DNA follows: TGCAGCGTTGACGACCCCAACTCCTACAATGAGCAGTTCTTC. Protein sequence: CSVDDPNSYNEQFF.

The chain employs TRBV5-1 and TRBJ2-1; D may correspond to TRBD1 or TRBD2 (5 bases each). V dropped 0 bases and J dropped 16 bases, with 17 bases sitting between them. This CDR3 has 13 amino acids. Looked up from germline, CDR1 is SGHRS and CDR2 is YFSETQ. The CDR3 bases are TGCGCCAGCAGCTTGGAAACCGGGGACGGCGGATTCTTC. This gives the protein CASSLETGDGGFF.

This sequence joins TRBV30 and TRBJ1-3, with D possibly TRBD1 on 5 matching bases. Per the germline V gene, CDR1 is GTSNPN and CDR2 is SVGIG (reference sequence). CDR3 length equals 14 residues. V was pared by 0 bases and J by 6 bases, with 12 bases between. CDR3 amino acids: CAWSVQERQNTIYF. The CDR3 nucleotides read TGTGCCTGGAGTGTACAGGAACGGCAAAACACCATATATTTT.

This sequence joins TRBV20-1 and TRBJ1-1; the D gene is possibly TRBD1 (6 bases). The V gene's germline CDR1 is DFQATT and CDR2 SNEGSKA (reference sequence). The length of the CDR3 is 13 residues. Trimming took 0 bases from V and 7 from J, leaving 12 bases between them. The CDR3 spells CSARERRGIEAFF. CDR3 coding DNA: TGCAGTGCTAGAGAACGCAGGGGAATTGAAGCTTTCTTT.

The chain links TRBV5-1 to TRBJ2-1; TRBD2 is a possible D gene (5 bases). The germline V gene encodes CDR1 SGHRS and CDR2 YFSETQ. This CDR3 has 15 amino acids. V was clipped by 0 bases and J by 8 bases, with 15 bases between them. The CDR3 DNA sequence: TGCGCCAGCAGCTTGGGCTGGGAGCCACCCCATGAGCAGTTCTTC. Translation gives CASSLGWEPPHEQFF.

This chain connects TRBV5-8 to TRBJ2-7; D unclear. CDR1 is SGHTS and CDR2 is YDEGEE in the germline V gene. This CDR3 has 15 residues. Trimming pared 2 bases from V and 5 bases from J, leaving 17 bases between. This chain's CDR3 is CASSFPPLGRHEQYF. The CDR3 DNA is TGTGCCAGCAGCTTCCCCCCATTAGGACGCCACGAGCAGTACTTC.

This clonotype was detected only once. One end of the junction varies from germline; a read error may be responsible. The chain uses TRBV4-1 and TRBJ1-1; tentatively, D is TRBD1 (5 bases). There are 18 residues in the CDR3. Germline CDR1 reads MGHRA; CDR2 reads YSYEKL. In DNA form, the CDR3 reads TGCGCCAGCAACCAAGATGAATTGGGGGAGGGGACGAACACTGAAGCTTTCTTT. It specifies CASNQDELGEGTNTEAFF.

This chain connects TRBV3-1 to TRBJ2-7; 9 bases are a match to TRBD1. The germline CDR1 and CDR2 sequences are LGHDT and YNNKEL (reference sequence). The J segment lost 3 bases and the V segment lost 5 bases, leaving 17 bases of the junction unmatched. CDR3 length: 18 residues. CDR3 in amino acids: CASSFRDREDSIFYEQYF. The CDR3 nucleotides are TGTGCCAGCAGCTTTCGGGACAGGGAGGATTCTATTTTCTACGAGCAGTACTTC.

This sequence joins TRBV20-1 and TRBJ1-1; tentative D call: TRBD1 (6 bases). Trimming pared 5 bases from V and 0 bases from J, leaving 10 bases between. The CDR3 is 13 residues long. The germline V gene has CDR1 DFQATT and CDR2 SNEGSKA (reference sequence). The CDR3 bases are TGCAGTGCTCGGGACACCATGAACACTGAAGCTTTCTTT. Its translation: CSARDTMNTEAFF.

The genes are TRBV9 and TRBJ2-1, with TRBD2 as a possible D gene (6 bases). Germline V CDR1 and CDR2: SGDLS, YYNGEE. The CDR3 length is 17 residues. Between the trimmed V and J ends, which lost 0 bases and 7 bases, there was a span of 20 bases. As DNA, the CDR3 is TGTGCCAGCAGCGTAGCTCGGGACGGGAGAAATAAAAATGAGCAGTTCTTC. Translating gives CASSVARDGRNKNEQFF.

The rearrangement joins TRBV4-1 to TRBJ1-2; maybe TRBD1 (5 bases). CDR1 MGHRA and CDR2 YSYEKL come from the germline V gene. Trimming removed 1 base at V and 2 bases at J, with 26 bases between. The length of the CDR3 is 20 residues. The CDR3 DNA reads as TGCGCCAGCAGCCAAGCCAGGGTGGAGATAATGGGGGGAGAGAACTATGGCTACACCTTC. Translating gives CASSQARVEIMGGENYGYTF.

CDR3 nucleotide sequence: TGTGCCTGGAGTGTTGGCCCATCCCTGGAGATCACCTTC. Encoded protein: CAWSVGPSLEITF. This chain connects TRBV30 to TRBJ1-2; D remains unclear. Germline V gene lookup returns CDR1 GTSNPN and CDR2 SVGIG (reference sequence). The CDR3 consists of 13 residues. V gave up 0 bases and J gave up 13 bases, with 18 bases separating them.

CDR3: CASSQGVYGYTF. The CDR3 coding sequence is TGTGCCAGCAGTCAAGGAGTCTATGGCTACACCTTC. V gene TRBV12-3 or TRBV12-4 combines with J gene TRBJ1-2; D not certain. The CDR3 is 12 amino acids. Trimming removed 5 bases at V and 4 bases at J, with 8 bases between.